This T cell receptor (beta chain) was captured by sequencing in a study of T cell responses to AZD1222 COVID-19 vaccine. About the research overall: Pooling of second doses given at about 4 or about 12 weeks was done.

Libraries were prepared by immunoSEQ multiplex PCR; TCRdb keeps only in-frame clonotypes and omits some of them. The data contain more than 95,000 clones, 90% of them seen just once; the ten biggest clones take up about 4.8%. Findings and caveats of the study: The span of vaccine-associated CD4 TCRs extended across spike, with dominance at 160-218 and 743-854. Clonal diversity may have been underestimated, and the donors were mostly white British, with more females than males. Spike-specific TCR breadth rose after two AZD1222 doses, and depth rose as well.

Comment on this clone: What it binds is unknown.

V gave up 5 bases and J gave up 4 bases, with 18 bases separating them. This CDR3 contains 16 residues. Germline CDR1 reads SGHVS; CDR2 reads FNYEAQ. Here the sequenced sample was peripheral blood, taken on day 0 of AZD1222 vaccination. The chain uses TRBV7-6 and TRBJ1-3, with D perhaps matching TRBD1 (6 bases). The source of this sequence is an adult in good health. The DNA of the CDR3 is TGTGCCAGCAGCAACAAGCCAGGGGCTTTAGGAAACACCATATATTTT. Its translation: CASSNKPGALGNTIYF. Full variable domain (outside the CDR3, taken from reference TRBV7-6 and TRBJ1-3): GAGVSQSPRYKVTKRGQDVALRCDPISGHVSLYWYRQALGQGPEFLTYFNYEAQQDKSGLPNDRFSAERPEGSISTLTIQRTEQRDSAMYRCASSNKPGALGNTIYFGEGSWLTVV.